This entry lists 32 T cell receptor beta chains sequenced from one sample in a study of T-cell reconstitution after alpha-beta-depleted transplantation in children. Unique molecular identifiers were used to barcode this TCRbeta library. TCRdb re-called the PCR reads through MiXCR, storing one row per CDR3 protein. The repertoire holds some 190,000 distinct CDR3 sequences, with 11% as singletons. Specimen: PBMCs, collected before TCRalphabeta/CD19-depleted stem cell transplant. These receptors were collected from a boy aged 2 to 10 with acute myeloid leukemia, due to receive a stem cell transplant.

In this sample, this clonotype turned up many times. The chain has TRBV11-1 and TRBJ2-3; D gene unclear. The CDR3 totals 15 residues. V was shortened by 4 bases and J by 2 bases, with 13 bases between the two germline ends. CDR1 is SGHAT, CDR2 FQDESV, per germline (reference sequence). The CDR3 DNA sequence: TGTGCCAGCAGCTACCAAGATGGCCCCACAGATACGCAGTATTTT. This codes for CASSYQDGPTDTQYF.

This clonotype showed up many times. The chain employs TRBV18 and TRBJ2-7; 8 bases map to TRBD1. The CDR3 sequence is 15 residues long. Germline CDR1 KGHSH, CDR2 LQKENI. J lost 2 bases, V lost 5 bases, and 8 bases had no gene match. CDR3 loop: CASSSTGTGAYEQYF. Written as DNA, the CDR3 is TGTGCCAGCTCATCGACCGGGACAGGAGCCTACGAGCAGTACTTC.

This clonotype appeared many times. CDR3 nucleotides: TGTGCCAGCAGTGGACCCCCGGGGTTCCAAGAGACCCAGTACTTC. It translates to CASSGPPGFQETQYF. The V call is TRBV27, the J call TRBJ2-5; a possible D gene is TRBD2 (5 bases). Looked up from germline, CDR1 is MNHEY and CDR2 is SMNVEV (reference sequence). The CDR3 runs to 15 residues. V gave up 5 bases and J gave up 1 base, with 14 bases separating them.

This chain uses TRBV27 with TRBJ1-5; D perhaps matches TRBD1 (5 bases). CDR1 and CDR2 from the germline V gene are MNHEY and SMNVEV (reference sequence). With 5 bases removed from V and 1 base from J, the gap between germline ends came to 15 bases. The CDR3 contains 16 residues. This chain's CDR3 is CASSPLEGLSNQPQHF. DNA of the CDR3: TGTGCCAGCAGTCCCCTCGAGGGGTTAAGCAATCAGCCCCAGCATTTT.

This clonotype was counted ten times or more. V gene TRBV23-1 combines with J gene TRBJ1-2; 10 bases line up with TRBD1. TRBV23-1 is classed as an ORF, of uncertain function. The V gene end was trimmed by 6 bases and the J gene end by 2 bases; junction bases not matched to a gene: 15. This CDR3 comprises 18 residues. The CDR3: CASRMGQGLPEANYGYTF. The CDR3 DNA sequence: TGCGCCAGCAGAATGGGACAGGGGCTCCCTGAAGCAAACTATGGCTACACCTTC.

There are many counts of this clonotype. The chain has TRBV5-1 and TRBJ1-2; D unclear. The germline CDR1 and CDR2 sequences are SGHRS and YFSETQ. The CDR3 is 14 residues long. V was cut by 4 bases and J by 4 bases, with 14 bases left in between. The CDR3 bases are TGCGCCAGCAGCGCGCGGAGGGATACCTATGGCTACACCTTC. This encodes CASSARRDTYGYTF.

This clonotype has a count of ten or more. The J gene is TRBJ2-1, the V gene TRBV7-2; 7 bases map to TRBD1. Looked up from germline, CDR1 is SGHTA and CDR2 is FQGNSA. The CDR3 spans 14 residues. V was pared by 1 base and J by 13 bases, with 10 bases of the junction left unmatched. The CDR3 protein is CASSLGPGQMGQFF. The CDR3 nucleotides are TGTGCCAGCAGCTTAGGACCGGGACAGATGGGTCAGTTCTTC.

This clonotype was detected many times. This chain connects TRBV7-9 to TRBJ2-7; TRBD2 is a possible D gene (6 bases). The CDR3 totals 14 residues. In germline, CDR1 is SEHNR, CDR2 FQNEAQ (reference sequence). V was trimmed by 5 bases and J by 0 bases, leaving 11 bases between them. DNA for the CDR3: TGTGCCAGCAGCGCCCGGGGGATCTCCTACGAGCAGTACGTC. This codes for CASSARGISYEQYV.

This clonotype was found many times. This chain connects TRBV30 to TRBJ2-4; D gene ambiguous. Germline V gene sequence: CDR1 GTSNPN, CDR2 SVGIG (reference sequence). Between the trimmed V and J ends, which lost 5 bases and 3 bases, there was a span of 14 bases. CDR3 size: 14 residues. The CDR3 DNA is TGTGCCTGGCGGGCAGTCATGGGCAAAAACATTCAGTACTTC. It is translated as CAWRAVMGKNIQYF.

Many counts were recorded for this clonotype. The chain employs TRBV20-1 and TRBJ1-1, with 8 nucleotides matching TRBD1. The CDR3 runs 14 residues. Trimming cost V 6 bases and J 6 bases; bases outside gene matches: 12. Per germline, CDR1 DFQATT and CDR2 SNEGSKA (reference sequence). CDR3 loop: CSAAIRDRRSEAFF. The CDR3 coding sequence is TGCAGTGCCGCAATCCGGGACAGGCGGTCTGAAGCTTTCTTT.

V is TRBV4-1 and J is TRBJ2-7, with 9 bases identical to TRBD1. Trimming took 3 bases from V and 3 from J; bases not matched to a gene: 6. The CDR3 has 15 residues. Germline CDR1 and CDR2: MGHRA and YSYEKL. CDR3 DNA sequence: TGCGCCAGCAGCCAGGAGACAGGGGGATTCTACGAGCAGTACGTC. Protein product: CASSQETGGFYEQYV.

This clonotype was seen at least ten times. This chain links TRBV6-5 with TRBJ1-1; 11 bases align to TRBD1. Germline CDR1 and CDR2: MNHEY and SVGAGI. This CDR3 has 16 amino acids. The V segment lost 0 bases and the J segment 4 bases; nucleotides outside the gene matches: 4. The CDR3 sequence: CASSYSSGTGGTEAFF. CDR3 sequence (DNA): TGTGCCAGCAGTTACTCCTCCGGGACAGGGGGCACTGAAGCTTTCTTT.

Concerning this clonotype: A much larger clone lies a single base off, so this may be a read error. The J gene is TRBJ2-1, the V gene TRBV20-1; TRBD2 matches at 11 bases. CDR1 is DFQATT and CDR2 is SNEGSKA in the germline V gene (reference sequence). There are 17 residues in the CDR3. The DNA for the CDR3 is TGCTGTGCTAGAGCCCCGATAGCGGGAGGGCCTGTTGATGAGCAGTTCTTC. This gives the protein CCARAPIAGGPVDEQFF.

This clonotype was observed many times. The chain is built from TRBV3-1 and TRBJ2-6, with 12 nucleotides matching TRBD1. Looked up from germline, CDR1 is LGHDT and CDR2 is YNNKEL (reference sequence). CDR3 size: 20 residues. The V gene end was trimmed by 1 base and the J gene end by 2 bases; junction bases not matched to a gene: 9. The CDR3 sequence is CASSQGIQGQGAAGANVLTF. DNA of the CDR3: TGTGCCAGCAGCCAAGGGATTCAGGGACAGGGGGCTGCTGGGGCCAACGTCCTGACTTTC.

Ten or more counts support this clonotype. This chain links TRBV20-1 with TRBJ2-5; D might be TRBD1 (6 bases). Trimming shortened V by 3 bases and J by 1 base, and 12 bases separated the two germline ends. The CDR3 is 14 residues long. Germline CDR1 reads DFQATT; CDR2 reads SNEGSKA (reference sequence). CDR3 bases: TGCAGTGCTAGGACACAGGGATTCCAAGAGACCCAGTACTTC. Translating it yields CSARTQGFQETQYF.

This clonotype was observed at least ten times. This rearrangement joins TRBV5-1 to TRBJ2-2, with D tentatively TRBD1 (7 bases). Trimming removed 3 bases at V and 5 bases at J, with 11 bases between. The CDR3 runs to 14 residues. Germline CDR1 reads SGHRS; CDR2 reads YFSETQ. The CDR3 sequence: CASSWRDSTGELFF. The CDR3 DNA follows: TGCGCCAGCAGCTGGCGGGACAGTACCGGGGAGCTGTTTTTT.

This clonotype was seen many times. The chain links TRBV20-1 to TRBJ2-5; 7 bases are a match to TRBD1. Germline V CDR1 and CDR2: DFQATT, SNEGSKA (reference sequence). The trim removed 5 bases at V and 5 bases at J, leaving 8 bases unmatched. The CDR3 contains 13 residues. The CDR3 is CSAFRTGRETQYF. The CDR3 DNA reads TGCAGTGCTTTCAGGACAGGTCGGGAGACCCAGTACTTC.

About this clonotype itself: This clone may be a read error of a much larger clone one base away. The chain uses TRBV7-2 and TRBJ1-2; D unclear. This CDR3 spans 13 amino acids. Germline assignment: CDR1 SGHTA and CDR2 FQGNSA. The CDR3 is CASSLESYYGYPF. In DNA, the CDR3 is TGTGCCAGCAGCTTAGAGTCCTACTATGGCTACCCCTTC.

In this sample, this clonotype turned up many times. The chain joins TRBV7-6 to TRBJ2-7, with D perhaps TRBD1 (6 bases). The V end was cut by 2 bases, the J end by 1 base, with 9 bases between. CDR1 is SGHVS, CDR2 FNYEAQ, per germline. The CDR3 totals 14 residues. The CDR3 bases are TGTGCCAGCAGCTTAACAGGGAGATCCTACGAGCAGTACTTC. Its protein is CASSLTGRSYEQYF.

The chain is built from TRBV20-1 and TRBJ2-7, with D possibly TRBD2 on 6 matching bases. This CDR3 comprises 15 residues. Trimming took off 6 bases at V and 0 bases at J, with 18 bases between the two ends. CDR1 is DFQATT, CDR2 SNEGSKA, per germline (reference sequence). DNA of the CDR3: TGCAGTGCCAAGGAACCGGGAGTAGGCTCCTACGAGCAGTACTTC. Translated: CSAKEPGVGSYEQYF.

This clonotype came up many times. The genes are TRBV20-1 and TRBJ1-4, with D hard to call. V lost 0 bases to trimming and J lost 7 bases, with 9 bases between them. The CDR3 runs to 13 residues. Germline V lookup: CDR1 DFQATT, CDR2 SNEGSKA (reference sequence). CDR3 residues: CSARDLRGEKLFF. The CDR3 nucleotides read TGCAGTGCTAGAGATCTCCGAGGTGAAAAACTGTTTTTT.

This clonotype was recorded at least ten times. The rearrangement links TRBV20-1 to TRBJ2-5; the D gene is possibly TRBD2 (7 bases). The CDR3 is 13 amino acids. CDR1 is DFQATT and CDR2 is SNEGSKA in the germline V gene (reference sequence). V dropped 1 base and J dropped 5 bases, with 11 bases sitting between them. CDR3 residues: CSARAGGRETQYF. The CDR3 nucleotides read TGCAGTGCTAGAGCGGGGGGCAGGGAGACCCAGTACTTC.

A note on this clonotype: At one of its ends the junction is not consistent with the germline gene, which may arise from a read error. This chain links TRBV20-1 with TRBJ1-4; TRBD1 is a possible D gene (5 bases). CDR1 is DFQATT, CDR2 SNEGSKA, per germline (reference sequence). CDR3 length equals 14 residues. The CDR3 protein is CSASVRTTNENLFF. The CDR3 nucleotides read TGCAGTGCGAGCGTCCGGACAACTAATGAAAATCTGTTTTTT.

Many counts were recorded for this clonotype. The chain's CDR3 is CSVEAGQGLNTEAFF. The CDR3 region has the DNA TGCAGCGTTGAAGCAGGACAGGGGTTGAACACTGAAGCTTTCTTT. V and J are TRBV29-1 and TRBJ1-1, with 9 bases lining up with TRBD1. Per the germline V gene, CDR1 is SQVTM and CDR2 is ANQGSEA. The CDR3 has 15 residues. The J segment lost 0 bases and the V segment lost 1 base, leaving 3 bases of the junction unmatched. The full variable domain, in which reference TRBV29-1 and TRBJ1-1 provide the parts outside the CDR3, is SAVISQKPSRDICQRGTSLTIQCQVDSQVTMMFWYRQQPGQSLTLIATANQGSEATYESGFVIDKFPISRPNLTFSTLTVSNMSPEDSSIYLCSVEAGQGLNTEAFFGQGTRLTVV.

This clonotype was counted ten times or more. The CDR3 region is CASNEGTRKETQYF. The CDR3 nucleotides read TGTGCCAGCAATGAGGGGACTAGAAAAGAGACCCAGTACTTC. The rearrangement links TRBV19 to TRBJ2-5, with 8 nucleotides matching TRBD2. Germline lookup yields CDR1 LNHDA and CDR2 SQIVND (reference sequence). The CDR3 is 14 amino acids. The V segment lost 9 bases and the J segment 3 bases; nucleotides outside the gene matches: 9.

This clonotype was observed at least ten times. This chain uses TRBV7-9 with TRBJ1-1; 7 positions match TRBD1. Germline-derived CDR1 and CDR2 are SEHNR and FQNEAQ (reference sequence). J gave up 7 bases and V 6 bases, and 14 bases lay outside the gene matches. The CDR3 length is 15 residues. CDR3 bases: TGTGCCAGCAGTCAAACCCCGACGACAGGGATTGAAGCTTTCTTT. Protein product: CASSQTPTTGIEAFF.

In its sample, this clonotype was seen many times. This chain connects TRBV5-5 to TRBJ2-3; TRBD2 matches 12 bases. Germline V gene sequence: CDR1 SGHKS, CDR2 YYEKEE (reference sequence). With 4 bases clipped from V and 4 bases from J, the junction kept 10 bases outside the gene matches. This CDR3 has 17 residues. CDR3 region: CASSPLLAGGPADTQYF. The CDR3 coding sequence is TGTGCCAGCAGCCCACTTCTAGCGGGAGGGCCTGCAGATACGCAGTATTTT.

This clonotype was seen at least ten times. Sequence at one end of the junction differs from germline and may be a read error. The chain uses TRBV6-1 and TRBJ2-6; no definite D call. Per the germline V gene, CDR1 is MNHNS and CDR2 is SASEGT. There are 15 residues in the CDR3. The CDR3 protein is CAISERDSGANVLTF. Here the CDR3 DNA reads TGTGCCATCAGTGAAAGGGACTCTGGGGCCAACGTCCTGACTTTC.

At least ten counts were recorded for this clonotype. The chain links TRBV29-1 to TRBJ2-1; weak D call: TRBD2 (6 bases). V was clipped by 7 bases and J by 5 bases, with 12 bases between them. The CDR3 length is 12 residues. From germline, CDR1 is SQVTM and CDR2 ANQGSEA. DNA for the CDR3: TGCAGCGGTTGGGGGGAGAACAATGAGCAGTTCTTC. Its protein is CSGWGENNEQFF.

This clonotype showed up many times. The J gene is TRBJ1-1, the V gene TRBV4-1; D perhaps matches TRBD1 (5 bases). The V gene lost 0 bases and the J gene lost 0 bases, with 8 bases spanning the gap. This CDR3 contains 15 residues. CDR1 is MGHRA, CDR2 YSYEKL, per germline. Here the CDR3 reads CASSQDDRLNTEAFF. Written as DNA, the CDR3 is TGCGCCAGCAGCCAAGACGACAGATTGAACACTGAAGCTTTCTTT.

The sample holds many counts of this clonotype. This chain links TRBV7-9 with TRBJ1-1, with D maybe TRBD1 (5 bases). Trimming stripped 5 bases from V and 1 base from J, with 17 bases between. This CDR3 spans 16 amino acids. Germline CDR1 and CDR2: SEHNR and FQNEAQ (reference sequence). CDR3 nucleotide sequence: TGTGCCAGCAGCCCAAGTCGTGGGACGGGGAACACTGAAGCTTTCTTT. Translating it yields CASSPSRGTGNTEAFF. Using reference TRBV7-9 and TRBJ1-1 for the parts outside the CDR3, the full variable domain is DTGVSQNPRHKITKRGQNVTFRCDPISEHNRLYWYRQTLGQGPEFLTYFQNEAQLEKSRLLSDRFSAERPKGSFSTLEIQRTEQGDSAMYLCASSPSRGTGNTEAFFGQGTRLTVV.

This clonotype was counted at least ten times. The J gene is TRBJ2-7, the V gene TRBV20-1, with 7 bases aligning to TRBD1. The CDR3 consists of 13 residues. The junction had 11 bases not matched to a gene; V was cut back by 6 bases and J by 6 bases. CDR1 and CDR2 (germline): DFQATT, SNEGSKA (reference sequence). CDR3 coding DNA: TGCAGTGCCACAGAGAGGGGGCTCGGCGAGCAGTACTTC. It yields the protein CSATERGLGEQYF.